A single T cell receptor (beta chain) is shown here with its context. Some clones are missing from TCRdb's copy, which holds only in-frame ones; the method was immunoSEQ multiplex PCR. Here the sample spans roughly 73,000 clones, 80% being singletons. The data stem from a study of T cell clones after liver transplantation. Study-level background: Immunosuppression withdrawal was tried within 2 years after liver transplantation in this trial.

Trimming removed 0 bases from V and 4 bases from J, with 10 bases in between. This CDR3 has 14 amino acids. Looked up from germline, CDR1 is SGDLS and CDR2 is YYNGEE. This chain links TRBV9 with TRBJ1-1; tentative D call: TRBD1 (5 bases). The TCR originated in a human donor who received a liver transplant. The specimen was CD4+ T cells from blood, collected before liver transplant. In DNA, the CDR3 is TGTGCCAGCAGCGTAGTTACCAGGGTCACTGAAGCTTTCTTT. Translation: CASSVVTRVTEAFF.